The rows below give T cell receptor beta chains drawn from one sample of a study of T cell repertoires in cytomegalovirus infection. The antigens these receptors bind are not known. TCRdb called the reads again in MiXCR, with one record for every CDR3 protein. Here the sample spans about 310,000 distinct CDR3 sequences, about 25% being singletons. The sample was cultured PBMCs, taken from culture after CMV antigen stimulation. Receptors originate from a human donor in good health (CMV status not recorded). Some clones in this sample may be carry-over from other donors' samples. Both conserved end residues are part of each CDR3. D genes are given only for firm matches. Some rows have no size entry. The others give once, few or many, or a class for an expanded clone.

CDR3 DNA	CDR3 protein	V gene	CDR3 length	clone size	D gene	J gene
TGCGCCAGCAGCCAACGGGTTAGCGAGACCTACAATGAGCAGTTCTTC	CASSQRVSETYNEQFF	TRBV4-1	16	few	-	TRBJ2-1
TGTGCCAGCAGCTGGGACGTACCCAAAAACATTCAGTACTTC	CASSWDVPKNIQYF	TRBV7-2	14	many	-	TRBJ2-4
TGTGCCAGCAGCTTAGGACAGGGCCCACTTTATGGCTACACCTTC	CASSLGQGPLYGYTF	TRBV7-2	15	many	TRBD1	TRBJ1-2
TGCAGTGCTAGAGATCCCCTACGACTAGCGGGTCCGGCAGATACGCAGTATTTT	CSARDPLRLAGPADTQYF	TRBV20-1	18	few	TRBD2	TRBJ2-3
TGTGCCATCAGAGACGGTCTAGCGCCCAGGGCGGAGACCCAGTACTTC	CAIRDGLAPRAETQYF	TRBV10-3	16	-	-	TRBJ2-5
TGCAGCGTCGATACAGGGATAAACACTGAAGCTTTCTTT	CSVDTGINTEAFF	TRBV29-1	13	-	-	TRBJ1-1
TGTGCCAGCAGTTTAAGTGGACAGGGCTATAATTCACCCCTCCACTTT	CASSLSGQGYNSPLHF	TRBV27	16	-	TRBD1	TRBJ1-6
TGTGCCAGTAGTACTCACATCGGACTAGCGGGAATCTACAATGAGCAGTTCTTC	CASSTHIGLAGIYNEQFF	TRBV19	18	-	TRBD2	TRBJ2-1
TGTGCCACTAAGGACAGGGCCACAGATACGCAGTATTTT	CATKDRATDTQYF	TRBV6-1	13	-	TRBD1	TRBJ2-3
TGTGCCAGCAGCCCCCCCGGAGCTTCAGGGGAGACCCAGTACTTC	CASSPPGASGETQYF	TRBV11-1	15	many	-	TRBJ2-5
TGCAGTGCTAGTGGGATTTTCGTTACGGAGACCCAGTACTTC	CSASGIFVTETQYF	TRBV20-1	14	-	-	TRBJ2-5
TGTGCCACCAGTGAACCCGGGACAGGGCCTGAGACCCAGTACTTC	CATSEPGTGPETQYF	TRBV24-1	15	-	TRBD1	TRBJ2-5
TGTGCCAGCAGTTACTCAGGGAGCAGCACTGAAGCTTTCTTT	CASSYSGSSTEAFF	TRBV6-2/TRBV6-3	14	-	-	TRBJ1-1
TGTGCCAGCAAGGGGGAGGGGGCCCTAAATCAGCCCCAGCATTTT	CASKGEGALNQPQHF	TRBV2	15	few	TRBD1	TRBJ1-5
TGTGCCAGCAGCTTAGCGGCCCGGGGGGCCAACGTCCTGACTTTC	CASSLAARGANVLTF	TRBV7-2	15	many	-	TRBJ2-6
TGTGCCAGCAGCTTAGCGGTGGGGGGTTGGACTGAAGCTTTCTTT	CASSLAVGGWTEAFF	TRBV7-2	15	-	-	TRBJ1-1
TGTGCCAGCAGCTCTGGACAGGAGAACACTGAAGCTTTCTTT	CASSSGQENTEAFF	TRBV28	14	few	TRBD1	TRBJ1-1
TGTGCCAGCAGGACGGGAGAAGACACCGGGGAGCTGTTTTTT	CASRTGEDTGELFF	TRBV6-4	14	few	-	TRBJ2-2
TGTGCCATCAGCTTAGCGGGGGTCACAGATACGCAGTATTTT	CAISLAGVTDTQYF	TRBV10-3	14	-	TRBD2	TRBJ2-3
TGTGCCAGCAGTTTCGGACAGGGTACGCCCTACGAGCAGTACTTC	CASSFGQGTPYEQYF	TRBV6-2/TRBV6-3	15	few	TRBD1	TRBJ2-7
TGCGCCAGCAGCCAGGGACTAGCGGGGCAAGCCGCGGATACGCAGTATTTT	CASSQGLAGQAADTQYF	TRBV4-3	17	-	TRBD2	TRBJ2-3
TGTGCCAGCAGCCCTAGCGGGTCGAATGAGCAGTTCTTC	CASSPSGSNEQFF	TRBV7-3	13	few	TRBD2	TRBJ2-1
TGTGCCAGCTCACCACTGGACGTAGCGGGAGTCACAGATACGCAGTATTTT	CASSPLDVAGVTDTQYF	TRBV18	17	few	TRBD2	TRBJ2-3
TGCAGTGCTGGGAGGGCCGCGAAGGGGGCCGGGGAGCTGTTTTTT	CSAGRAAKGAGELFF	TRBV20-1	15	-	-	TRBJ2-2
TGTGCCAGCAGTTTCAGGACAGGGAGGGTCGAGACCCAGTACTTC	CASSFRTGRVETQYF	TRBV27	15	-	-	TRBJ2-5
TGTGCCAGCAGCCGGGACCACCAACAAGAGACCCAGTACTTC	CASSRDHQQETQYF	TRBV7-2	14	many	-	TRBJ2-5
TGCAGTGCTCGAGCGGGTGGGGGGAATGAGCAGTTCTTC	CSARAGGGNEQFF	TRBV20-1	13	few	-	TRBJ2-1
TGTGCCATCAGTGGTGCGATCACAGATACGCAGTATTTT	CAISGAITDTQYF	TRBV10-3	13	-	-	TRBJ2-3
TGTGCCAGCAGCTTCCAGAAGAACACTGAAGCTTTCTTT	CASSFQKNTEAFF	TRBV7-2	13	few	-	TRBJ1-1
TGTGCCAGCAGTCAAATGGGAGTTAACCAAGAGACCCAGTACTTC	CASSQMGVNQETQYF	TRBV6-5	15	few	-	TRBJ2-5
TGTGCCAGCAGTTTACGGGCAGGGGTTAACACTGAAGCTTTCTTT	CASSLRAGVNTEAFF	TRBV12-3/TRBV12-4	15	-	-	TRBJ1-1
TGTGCCAGCAGTTACCCAAGCGGGACCAACTACAATGAGCAGTTCTTC	CASSYPSGTNYNEQFF	TRBV6-5	16	-	TRBD2	TRBJ2-1
TGCGCCAGCAGCACGGGACAGCGTCGCACTGAAGCTTTCTTT	CASSTGQRRTEAFF	TRBV5-1	14	-	TRBD1	TRBJ1-1
TGTGCCAGCAGCATCAGGACTCATGGCTACACCTTC	CASSIRTHGYTF	TRBV6-2/TRBV6-3	12	few	-	TRBJ1-2
TGCGCAACGAGACCCGGGGGCTCCTACAATGAGCAGTTCTTC	CATRPGGSYNEQFF	TRBV5-1	14	-	-	TRBJ2-1
TGTGCCAGCAGCTTAGGAGGGGCTTCTAACTATGGCTACACCTTC	CASSLGGASNYGYTF	TRBV7-2	15	many	-	TRBJ1-2
TGTGCCAGCAGTAGACAGGGAGGGGCCAACGTCCTGACTTTC	CASSRQGGANVLTF	TRBV28	14	few	TRBD1	TRBJ2-6
TGTGCCAGCAGCCCCGAGTTCCCGTGGGGCAATAGCAATCAGCCCCAGCATTTT	CASSPEFPWGNSNQPQHF	TRBV7-2	18	-	-	TRBJ1-5
TGTGCCAGCGTTACTAGCCGTCGAGCTTTCTTT	CASVTSRRAFF	TRBV6-8	11	-	-	TRBJ1-1
TGTGCCACCAGTGACCCAACAGGGGAAGTTGGCTACACCTTC	CATSDPTGEVGYTF	TRBV24-1	14	-	TRBD1	TRBJ1-2
TGTGCCACCAGTGGGGCCAGTGCTGAAGCTTTCTTT	CATSGASAEAFF	TRBV24-1	12	-	-	TRBJ1-1
TGTGCCAGCAGCTGGCCCCCTGGGACCCATAGCAATCAGCCCCAGCATTTT	CASSWPPGTHSNQPQHF	TRBV7-9	17	many	-	TRBJ1-5
TGTGCCAGCAGTACAATGCTGGGCGGGACCACCGGGGAGCTGTTTTTT	CASSTMLGGTTGELFF	TRBV12-3/TRBV12-4	16	many	-	TRBJ2-2
TGTGCCATCAGTGACGCTCAGGGTTTAAAAGCTTTCTTT	CAISDAQGLKAFF	TRBV10-3	13	-	-	TRBJ1-1
TGTGCCAGCAGCCCCGGGACTAGGGCCTACAATGAGCAGTTCTTC	CASSPGTRAYNEQFF	TRBV11-2	15	-	TRBD2	TRBJ2-1
TGTGCCAGCAGTTACGTGGTAGCGGGGAACAATGAGCAGTTCTTC	CASSYVVAGNNEQFF	TRBV6-5	15	-	TRBD2	TRBJ2-1
TGTGCCAGCAGCTCACAGGGACGGAATTATAATTCACCCCTCCACTTT	CASSSQGRNYNSPLHF	TRBV7-2	16	few	-	TRBJ1-6
TGCGCCAGCAGCCAAGATCCAGGGAGCGAAAAACTGTTTTTT	CASSQDPGSEKLFF	TRBV4-1	14	-	-	TRBJ1-4
TGTGCCAGCAGCTTATATATCGGCGGGTTAAGGAATGAGCAGTTCTTC	CASSLYIGGLRNEQFF	TRBV7-2	16	few	-	TRBJ2-1
TGTGCCAGCAGCTCCGGCGGGCCGCCCTCCTACAATGAGCAGTTCTTC	CASSSGGPPSYNEQFF	TRBV7-9	16	-	-	TRBJ2-1
TGTGCCAGCTCACCAAGCAAGGAGACCCAGTACTTC	CASSPSKETQYF	TRBV18	12	-	-	TRBJ2-5
TGTGCCAGTAGTATAGGAGCAGGGGGCCTGGATGGCTACACCTTC	CASSIGAGGLDGYTF	TRBV19	15	-	TRBD1	TRBJ1-2
TGTGCCAGCAGTTACTCGAGGGGCGAGCAGTACTTC	CASSYSRGEQYF	TRBV6-6	12	few	-	TRBJ2-7
TGTGCCAGCAGCACCAACCCCACAGGTGGACTAACCGAGACCCAGTACTTC	CASSTNPTGGLTETQYF	TRBV7-6	17	-	-	TRBJ2-5
TGCAGCACCCAGGGGGCGACCTACGAGCAGTACTTC	CSTQGATYEQYF	TRBV29-1	12	-	TRBD1	TRBJ2-7
TGTGCCACCAGCAGTCCCACGGCCCTATCTAAGATCGACTCGCAGTATTTT	CATSSPTALSKIDSQYF	TRBV15	17	-	-	TRBJ2-3
TGTGCCAGCCCACAGGGGGCAAACTCTGGGGCCAACGTCCTGACTTTC	CASPQGANSGANVLTF	TRBV2	16	many	TRBD1	TRBJ2-6
TGTGCCAGCTCACCACAGGGGGCCAGCTACGAGCAGTACTTC	CASSPQGASYEQYF	TRBV18	14	few	TRBD1	TRBJ2-7
TGTGCCAGCAGTTATCAGGGTGGAGGAGGAAACACCATATATTTT	CASSYQGGGGNTIYF	TRBV6-1	15	few	-	TRBJ1-3
TGTGCCAGCAGTTACCGGGGAGGGTCTGGGGCCAACGTCCTGACTTTC	CASSYRGGSGANVLTF	TRBV6-5	16	few	TRBD2	TRBJ2-6